The clone carrying this T cell receptor beta chain was seen only a few times. Its antigen is not known. The PCR ran on 60 Vbeta and 13 Jbeta primers. Repertoires were generated with immunoSEQ multiplex PCR, while TCRdb's copy carries only in-frame clones and drops some. In the table there are 150,000 to 200,000 clones, roughly four fifths of which are singletons. Each donor was nominally healthy when sampled (though unrecorded immune exposures were likely). This entry belongs to a study of cytomegalovirus exposure and HLA in healthy donors. Between the trimmed V and J ends, which lost 7 bases and 3 bases, there was a span of 12 bases. This CDR3 is 14 amino acids long. Germline lookup yields CDR1 MNHNS and CDR2 SASEGT. Findings and limits, study-wide: Presence/absence analyses supposed approximately even sequencing depth among donors. Generally TCR sequences proved uncommon, though certain public TCRs appeared in numerous donors. Later analysis found that TCR beta chains associated with HLA were more clonally expanded than other, equally common chains.

The clonotype originates from a middle-aged woman in good health and CMV-seronegative. J is TRBJ1-4 and V is TRBV6-1; D is possibly TRBD1 (6 bases). The sample taken for sequencing was PBMCs. The CDR3 nucleotides are TGTGCCAGCATCTTCACAGGGTCTAATGAAAAACTGTTTTTT. This translates into CASIFTGSNEKLFF.